This entry lists 11 T cell receptor beta chains sequenced from one sample in a study of T-cell reconstitution after alpha-beta-depleted transplantation in children. The library targeted TCRbeta and was prepared with unique molecular identifiers. TCRdb reprocessed the PCR reads via MiXCR and lists one record per CDR3 protein. The data show 55,000 to 70,000 distinct CDR3 sequences, approximately 11% seen once. This specimen consisted of PBMCs, obtained before TCRalphabeta/CD19-depleted stem cell transplant. The source of these receptors is a boy aged 5-17 years with acute myeloid leukemia, due to receive a stem cell transplant.

This clonotype was seen many times. This chain connects TRBV12-3 or TRBV12-4 to TRBJ1-5; no clear D. The CDR3 consists of 14 residues. V dropped 10 bases and J dropped 3 bases, with 16 bases sitting between them. The CDR3 is CATTGQENNQPQHF. In DNA, the CDR3 is TGTGCCACAACCGGGCAGGAAAACAATCAGCCCCAGCATTTT.

Many counts were recorded for this clonotype. V gene TRBV5-6 combines with J gene TRBJ2-7; D is possibly TRBD1 (5 bases). CDR1 is SGHDT, CDR2 YYEEEE, per germline. The V end was cut by 4 bases, the J end by 3 bases, with 11 bases between. The CDR3 length is 13 residues. The CDR3: CASSIRVLYEQYF. The CDR3 DNA sequence: TGTGCCAGCAGCATCAGGGTCCTCTACGAGCAGTACTTC.

This clonotype was recorded at least ten times. V gene TRBV6-2 or TRBV6-3 combines with J gene TRBJ2-2; 11 bases align to TRBD1. The CDR3 runs 16 residues. Germline V CDR1 and CDR2: MNHEY, SVGEGT. The V segment lost 4 bases and the J segment 5 bases; nucleotides outside the gene matches: 6. The DNA of the CDR3 is TGTGCCAGCAGTTCCGGGACAGGGGGATATACCGGGGAGCTGTTTTTT. Protein: CASSSGTGGYTGELFF.

This clonotype was counted many times. This chain uses TRBV20-1 with TRBJ2-7, with TRBD2 matching 9 bases. The CDR3 consists of 14 residues. After removal of 5 bases from V and 4 bases from J, the junction contained 9 bases not matched to a gene. Germline CDR1 reads DFQATT; CDR2 reads SNEGSKA (reference sequence). This CDR3 is CSAFGGGAVYEQYF. CDR3 in DNA: TGCAGTGCTTTCGGCGGGGGGGCGGTATACGAGCAGTACTTC.

This clonotype occurred a few times. The chain is built from TRBV9 and TRBJ1-1; no clear D gene. Germline V CDR1 and CDR2: SGDLS, YYNGEE. CDR3 length equals 16 residues. The V end lost 0 bases, the J end lost 6 bases, and 18 bases lay between the germline ends. In DNA form, the CDR3 reads TGTGCCAGCAGCGTAGGCATTGGGGATTTTGGCGCTGAAGCTTTCTTT. It codes for CASSVGIGDFGAEAFF.

This clonotype occurred many times. The chain joins TRBV5-6 to TRBJ1-2; 7 nucleotides line up with TRBD1. Germline lookup yields CDR1 SGHDT and CDR2 YYEEEE. The length of the CDR3 is 15 residues. V shed 2 bases and J 3 bases; nucleotides not matched to a gene: 7. CDR3 in DNA: TGTGCCAGCAGCTTAACAGGGGAGTTGGACTATGGCTACACCTTC. This encodes CASSLTGELDYGYTF. Supplemented by reference TRBV5-6 and TRBJ1-2, the full variable domain reads DAGVTQSPTHLIKTRGQQVTLRCSPKSGHDTVSWYQQALGQGPQFIFQYYEEEERQRGNFPDRFSGHQFPNYSSELNVNALLLGDSALYLCASSLTGELDYGYTFGSGTRLTVV.

This clonotype was counted many times. The chain joins TRBV12-3 or TRBV12-4 to TRBJ2-7; D unclear. Trimming pared 3 bases from V and 2 bases from J, leaving 11 bases between. The CDR3 length is 14 residues. The CDR3 DNA reads as TGTGCCAGCAGTTTGACCTTTCGGCCCTACGAGCAGTACTTC. As protein: CASSLTFRPYEQYF.

This clonotype was seen repeatedly, ten times or more. The chain uses TRBV5-1 and TRBJ1-2; no clear D gene. CDR3 size: 15 residues. CDR1 is SGHRS, CDR2 YFSETQ, per germline. V lost 2 bases, J lost 5 bases, and 16 bases lay in between. The CDR3 sequence: CASSFSSTGVYGYTF. In DNA, the CDR3 is TGCGCCAGCAGCTTCTCGTCGACTGGGGTTTATGGCTACACCTTC.

The table lists this clonotype with many counts. The gene calls are TRBV20-1 and TRBJ2-7; 11 bases map to TRBD2. The CDR3 is made up of 17 amino acids. CDR1 is DFQATT and CDR2 is SNEGSKA in the germline V gene (reference sequence). Trimming cost V 5 bases and J 3 bases; bases outside gene matches: 15. DNA of the CDR3: TGCAGTGCTGCCGGGGGACTAGCGGCTTACGACGGCTACGAGCAGTACTTC. Its protein product is CSAAGGLAAYDGYEQYF.

This clonotype was counted ten times or more. The V and J genes are TRBV5-5 and TRBJ1-6, with unresolved D. The germline V and J ends were trimmed by 2 bases and 4 bases, with 16 bases remaining between them. The CDR3 contains 17 residues. From germline, CDR1 is SGHKS and CDR2 YYEKEE (reference sequence). CDR3 in amino acids: CASSFTGRAAYNSPLHF. The CDR3 bases are TGTGCCAGCAGCTTTACGGGCCGGGCCGCTTATAATTCACCCCTCCACTTT.

This sequence joins TRBV6-5 and TRBJ2-7, with D perhaps TRBD2 (5 bases). The germline V and J ends were trimmed by 2 bases and 8 bases, with 22 bases remaining between them. This CDR3 has 16 residues. Germline assignment: CDR1 MNHEY and CDR2 SVGAGI. This chain's CDR3 is CASSYAPTITHGKQYF. The CDR3 coding sequence is TGTGCCAGCAGTTACGCCCCAACTATAACCCACGGGAAGCAGTACTTC.